This is a list of T cell receptor beta chains from one sample in a study of T cell changes during pregnancy in multiple sclerosis. Profiled with immunoSEQ multiplex PCR; TCRdb holds only in-frame clones, not every one. The sample consists of about 49,000 clones, 85% to 95% of them appearing once. Sequences were derived from CD8+ T cells from peripheral blood mononuclear cells, sampled before pregnancy. Every receptor here comes from a female donor with multiple sclerosis, enrolled in a pregnancy study. Each CDR3 is given with its conserved first and last residue. A D gene is named only where the DNA matches it firmly. Clone size appears in some rows only: once, few, many, or a class for an expanded clone.

V gene	clone size	D gene	J gene	CDR3 length	CDR3 DNA	CDR3 protein
TRBV19	.	.	TRBJ2-3	15	TGTGCCAGTAGTATATACGGGGGTGGAACAGATACGCAGTATTTT	CASSIYGGGTDTQYF
TRBV6-1	.	TRBD1	TRBJ2-3	15	TGTGCCAGCAGTGGATGGGACAGTAGCACAGATACGCAGTATTTT	CASSGWDSSTDTQYF
TRBV28	.	.	TRBJ1-3	13	TGTGCCAGCAGACAGGACTCTGGAAACACCATATATTTT	CASRQDSGNTIYF
TRBV29-1	.	TRBD1	TRBJ2-2	15	TGCAGCGTTGAATTGTTTGGCAGGGGGACCGGGGAGCTGTTTTTT	CSVELFGRGTGELFF
TRBV27	.	TRBD2	TRBJ2-5	14	TGTGCCACCTCACTAGCGGGAGGGCAAGAGACCCAGTACTTC	CATSLAGGQETQYF
TRBV5-6	.	TRBD2	TRBJ2-1	17	TGTGCCAGCAGCTTGAGGAATAGCGGGGACTACTACAATGAGCAGTTCTTC	CASSLRNSGDYYNEQFF
TRBV28	.	.	TRBJ2-2	12	TGTGCCAGCAGCCTAGAACCCGGGGAGCTGTTTTTT	CASSLEPGELFF
TRBV27	once	TRBD1	TRBJ1-1	13	TGTGCCAGCAGTCAGGGGGTGCACACTGAAGCTTTCTTT	CASSQGVHTEAFF
TRBV7-6	.	.	TRBJ2-3	16	TGTGCCAGCAGCTTAATCTCTGGTAGCTCCCCAGATACGCAGTATTTT	CASSLISGSSPDTQYF
TRBV15	.	TRBD2	TRBJ2-1	15	TGTGCCACCAGCAGAGAAACAGCGGGAGTCGATGAGCAGTTCTTC	CATSRETAGVDEQFF
TRBV5-4	.	TRBD2	TRBJ2-3	17	TGTGCCAGCAGCTTCCGGACTAGCGGGAGCACTATAGATACGCAGTATTTT	CASSFRTSGSTIDTQYF
TRBV18	.	.	TRBJ1-1	15	TGTGCCAGCTCACCAACCATGACTGGGAACACTGAAGCTTTCTTT	CASSPTMTGNTEAFF
TRBV7-9	.	TRBD1	TRBJ2-2	18	TGTGCCAGCAGCTTAGGATTTAAACGGACAGGAGACACCGGGGAGCTGTTTTTT	CASSLGFKRTGDTGELFF
TRBV28	.	.	TRBJ2-7	13	TGTGCCAGCAGTCCAATGCAGGGGTACGAGCAGTACTTC	CASSPMQGYEQYF
TRBV27	.	TRBD1	TRBJ1-1	11	TGTGCCAGCACCGCAGGGGGGTCGGCTTTCTTT	CASTAGGSAFF
TRBV19	.	TRBD1	TRBJ2-5	16	TGTGCCAGTAGTATGCGGGGACAGGGGATTGATGAGACCCAGTACTTC	CASSMRGQGIDETQYF
TRBV28	.	.	TRBJ2-7	17	TGTGCCAGCAGTTTATCCCGTTTTTCAGGGGAAAGCTACGAGCAGTACTTC	CASSLSRFSGESYEQYF
TRBV13	.	TRBD1	TRBJ1-2	14	TGTGCCAGCAGGCACAGGGGGCTGGTCTATGGCTACACCTTC	CASRHRGLVYGYTF
TRBV2	.	.	TRBJ1-2	15	TGTGCCAGCAGTGAAGGCAGGCCAATTAACTATGGCTACACCTTC	CASSEGRPINYGYTF
TRBV4-2	few	.	TRBJ1-5	15	TGTGCCAGCAGCCTACAGCTAAATAGCAATCAGCCCCAGCATTTT	CASSLQLNSNQPQHF
TRBV25-1	once	.	TRBJ1-2	14	TGTGCCAGCAGTGGGGGGGTAGGGAACTATGGCTACACCTTC	CASSGGVGNYGYTF